This T cell receptor beta chain stems from a study of shared T cell receptors in the human thymus. The protocol was immunoSEQ multiplex PCR, while the TCRdb copy is restricted to in-frame clones and leaves out a portion. The sample has more than 550,000 clones, roughly 85% seen once. CDR1 and CDR2 from the germline V gene are MGHRA and YSYEKL. The CDR3 is made up of 20 amino acids. V was cut by 0 bases and J by 3 bases, with 27 bases left in between. These data also featured in a second study, about human thymus T cells. In that study: Each of the donors was a healthy Finnish infant who was undergoing open corrective cardiac surgery for congenital heart defects. During corrective heart surgery, resections were taken, and the thymus tissue came from them. Both thymic and peripheral blood repertoires showed apparently biased V and J usage. Related research examined unrelated individuals and reported that their thymic repertoires overlapped highly.

The receptor's source is a girl less than two years old with a congenital heart defect. The source material was thymocytes. The chain uses TRBV4-1 and TRBJ2-7; weak D call: TRBD2 (7 bases). The CDR3 reads CASSQEGRLGGPLGDYEQYF. The CDR3, as DNA: TGCGCCAGCAGCCAAGAAGGCAGGCTCGGGGGGCCCCTGGGGGACTACGAGCAGTACTTC.